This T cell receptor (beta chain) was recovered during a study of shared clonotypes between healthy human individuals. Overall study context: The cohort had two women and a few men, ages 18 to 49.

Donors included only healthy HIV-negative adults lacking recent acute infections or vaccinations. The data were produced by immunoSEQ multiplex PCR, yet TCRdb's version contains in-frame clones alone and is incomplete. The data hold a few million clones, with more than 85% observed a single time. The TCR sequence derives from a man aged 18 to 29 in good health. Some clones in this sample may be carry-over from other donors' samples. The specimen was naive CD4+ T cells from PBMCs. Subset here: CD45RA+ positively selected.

The CDR3 DNA reads TGTGCCAGCAGTTTTCCGGAGGGGACCAAAAACATTCAGTACTTC. Its translation: CASSFPEGTKNIQYF. The V and J genes are TRBV28 and TRBJ2-4, with a possible D match to TRBD2 (6 bases). V shed 3 bases and J shed 2 bases, with 11 bases lying between them. The CDR3 sequence is 15 residues long. The germline V gene encodes CDR1 MDHEN and CDR2 SYDVKM.